This note documents a single T cell receptor beta chain sequence. Its antigen remains unidentified. The junction shows a germline mismatch at one end, possibly a read error. These data belong to a study of cytomegalovirus exposure and HLA in healthy donors (dated by TCRdb to between 2016 and 2019). Background for the entire study: According to an earlier analysis of a few hundred of the donors, about 170 million T cells yielded roughly 110 million unique TCR beta sequences and about 300 Gb of sequence data. The study was designed to test whether signatures of past pathogen exposure could be identified by cataloging public T cell receptors. Class I and class II HLA loci were covered by the typing at four-digit resolution. Approximately 300 gigabases of sequencing data and tens of millions of unique TCR sequences made up an early release that covered 640 HLA-typed donors. Rather than drawing on any new phenotypic data, the later analysis identified candidate immune exposures from TCR beta sequences and the way those sequences occurred across donors. Among about 400 genotyped donors of the cohort, an average of approximately 200,000 unique TCR beta nucleotide sequences was sequenced per donor, of which about 20% were non-productive. The study profiled the T cell repertoires of some 610 subjects by immunosequencing and related them to cytomegalovirus serostatus. An earlier analysis of 500 to 750 of the donors applied high-throughput TCR beta sequencing to assess whether each TCR beta V gene segment acted as functional or pseudogenic. Typing coverage differed by locus: A, B, C, DRB1 and DQB1 were typed in roughly 629-630 donors, DQA1 in 522, DPA1 in some 610, and DPB1 in 450 to 480. To predict cytomegalovirus infection status, the study brought together high-throughput TCR immunosequencing, statistical association of individual TCRs with disease status, and machine learning. Roughly 5 DR-DQ haplotypes were treated as single units for association and clustering because of strong linkage in the cohort. A later analysis re-examined previously published TCR beta repertoires from just over 650 donors and added high-resolution HLA genotyping to investigate patterns of TCR occurrence. In addition to the first cohort of approximately 670 subjects, a separate validation cohort of 120 different subjects was used. Of the roughly 400 genotyped donors, 65% to 90% were placed in the genetic ancestry cluster associated with self-reported Caucasian donors. Every repertoire in the discovery cohort had been generated on one and the same sequencing platform. Alongside the repertoire data, information on donor age, sex, ethnicity and CMV serostatus was compiled. A later genetic analysis took genome-wide SNP genotypes for about three fifths of the 666 donors and used that subset as a discovery cohort. General conclusions and limits of the study: In a later analysis, most CMV-associated TCR beta chains were found to appear HLA-restricted, with HLA associations seemingly driven largely by CMV exposure. Because counts were too low, seventeen rarely observed V segments, including chromosome 9 orphons, were excluded from the earlier analysis of several hundred of the donors. In the study, approximately 160 TCR beta chains were listed as associated with cytomegalovirus. Compared with equally common non-associated chains, HLA-associated TCR beta chains in a later analysis were more clonally expanded and had lower generation probabilities. A cluster of highly shared sequence variants was judged likely to represent a technical artifact of the sequencing pipeline. In a later genetic analysis, a missense DCLRE1C variant was associated with V-gene and J-gene trimming of TCR beta chains, and the association was replicated in an independent cohort. A later analysis associated 15,000 to 20,000 TCR beta sequences with specific HLA alleles at a false discovery rate of 0.05. A further reported finding was that TCR beta sequences accurately predicted the HLA-A and HLA-B alleles for most subjects in the first cohort. In a later analysis, the rate of TCR association differed among HLA loci, with DRB1 alleles having the most associated TCRs and HLA-C alleles having the fewest. In vitro tests confirmed that three of the cytomegalovirus-associated TCR beta chains recognize cytomegalovirus antigens. CMV serostatus was the only immune exposure information available for the cohort. Most TCR sequences were seen in very few donors, while some public TCRs were found in many individuals. Correlated functional status among segregating V segments might reflect linkage disequilibrium, but an unknown experimental factor could not be ruled out. In a later genetic analysis, fewer N-insertions in productive TCRs were reported among donors in an Asian-associated ancestry cluster than the approximately 630-donor mean. According to a later analysis, parvovirus B19, influenza, CMV and Epstein-Barr virus appeared linked to several top co-occurrence clusters. The presence/absence analyses assumed that sequencing depth was roughly uniform across donors, and that assumption may not be true. In this cohort, only TCR beta chains were sequenced, and detectable features were limited by the absence of alpha or paired-chain data. Broadly in line with IMGT annotations, most TCR beta V segments showed up in productive rearrangements about 90% or about 30% of the time in an earlier analysis of approximately 600 of the donors. According to the authors, the approach could potentially be generalized to other disease states and immunological phenotypes. The classifier was reported to diagnose cytomegalovirus status with high specificity and sensitivity in both the original cohort and the validation cohort. HLA typing was unavailable for some donors at each locus, so association tests used only the typed subset. Strong co-occurrence of HLA alleles, especially DR and DQ, made assigning TCR associations to individual alleles difficult. Some IMGT-functional V segments, including TRBV6-2 and TRBV6-3, could not be told apart with the 87-base-pair reads, so those segments were excluded.

Per the germline V gene, SGHRS is the CDR1 and YFSETQ is the CDR2. Spanning cysteine to phenylalanine, the CDR3 consists of 14 amino acids. Kept here is only the CDR3 DNA, which spans 42 bases and is read in frame from base 1. In total, approximately 700 healthy bone marrow donors made up the cohort. At the time of sampling, every cohort member was nominally healthy, though immune exposures that went unrecorded were likely present. The donor was CMV seropositive and was included in the group of 250 to 300 seropositive cohort members. Every donor gave a peripheral blood sample, and the peripheral blood mononuclear cells from that sample were used for TCR beta sequencing. Genomic DNA was extracted from the blood cell samples with the Qiagen DNeasy Blood Extraction Kit. The library relied on the immunoSEQ multiplex PCR assay. For the multiplex PCR, a mixture combining 60 forward primers for TCR Vbeta segments and 13 reverse primers for TCR Jbeta segments was used. A multiplex PCR assay on genomic DNA amplified the CDR3 region of rearranged TCR beta genes. On the Illumina HiSeq System, the amplified TCR beta libraries were sequenced as 87-base-pair reads. In the source study's methods: In a later analysis, 80 million or so unique TCR beta chains were counted across the approximately 670 repertoires, and approximately 9.9 million of these chains were shared by at least two donors. A nearest-neighbor algorithm error-corrected the raw reads and collapsed the reads into unique sequences, merging closely related sequences to remove PCR and sequencing errors. CDR3 sequences were aligned to IMGT reference sequences to assign V, D and J gene segments. For a sequence to be retained, at least a six-nucleotide match to both a V gene segment and a J gene segment was required. Rearrangements were called productive when the CDR3 lacked stop codons and stayed in frame with V and J; all others were non-productive. Following IMGT convention, CDR3 was defined as the stretch from the second conserved V-encoded cysteine to the conserved J-encoded phenylalanine. Sequences without an unambiguous match to a single V gene segment were excluded from the earlier analysis of over 500 of the donors. An earlier analysis of 500 to 700 of the donors classified V segments as functional when productive rearrangements were above 56.7% and as segregating when the standard deviation between donors was above 5%. A statistical classification framework was built to diagnose cytomegalovirus status from the catalog of TCR beta chain sequences. A later analysis assigned V and J genes by comparing TCR nucleotide sequences with IMGT/GENE-DB human TR gene sequences. A later analysis assigned CDR3 sequences and most-parsimonious VDJ recombination scenarios with the TCRdist pipeline. A later analysis defined each TCR beta chain by its CDR3 amino acid sequence plus V-gene family, and excluded reads lacking a unique V-gene family. A later analysis removed nearly 600 highly shared, low-generation-probability nucleotide sequences to deal with suspected cross-contamination and a sequencing artifact. In a later analysis, a clonal expansion index was calculated for each public chain from normalized within-repertoire ranks of inferred template counts. A later analysis computed generation probabilities with a VDJ recombination model fitted to out-of-frame rearrangements, and checked the results against IGoR. In a later analysis, TCR-TCR, TCR-HLA and TCR-CMV co-occurrence was scored with hypergeometric tests, and a repertoire-size bias correction was applied to TCR pairs. To estimate false discovery rates, a later analysis permuted the HLA or CMV assignments 20 times. A later analysis grouped co-occurring TCRs with DBSCAN, adding TCRdist sequence similarity when clustering within HLA-allele-positive subsets. Repertoires with fewer than 30,000 or more than 120,000 public chains were left out of co-occurrence clustering, as were about 5 repertoires with anomalous nucleotide sharing. TCRdb holds this immuneACCESS table with in-frame rearrangements only. Some clones are missing; in checked studies, unresolved V genes explain under half, and the rest has no known cause. V and J calls plus clone size are reproduced from that table; the DNA served to infer D and trimming. The sample table holds over 150,000 clones, of which 68% were seen once. Around 2.8% of the sample is taken by the ten largest.

Specimen: PBMCs. The source is a woman between 40 and 55 years old in good health and CMV-seropositive. The chain is made from TRBV5-1 and TRBJ1-2; the D gene identity is not certain. The CDR3 has the sequence CASSLAGEDYGYPF. The DNA sequence is TGCGCCAGCAGCTTGGCCGGGGAAGACTATGGCTACCCCTTC.